This T cell receptor (beta chain) was retrieved from a study of T cells in Graves' hyperthyroidism and ophthalmopathy (dated by TCRdb to the late 2010s). Turning to the overall study: Peripheral blood was collected at initial diagnosis, before any treatment. The paper describes TCR Vbeta CDR3 sequencing of 135 peripheral blood samples, made up of about 40 ophthalmopathy patients, around 73 hyperthyroidism patients and about 17 progressor patients. To identify TCR V-J signatures that set the groups apart, the researchers used a discovery cohort of 100 patients, made up of some 41 with Graves' ophthalmopathy and about 55 with stable Graves' hyperthyroidism. The 100 or so discovery patients were randomly split 7:3 into training and test sets. Once sampling was done, hyperthyroidism patients were given methimazole at a starting dose of 30 mg daily, whereas ophthalmopathy patients were given high-dose intravenous methylprednisolone. In addition, the study compared T-cell repertoires in thyroid tissue and in blood from a handful of Graves' hyperthyroidism patients. Prospective prediction of ophthalmopathy was tested in an independent validation cohort of 18 to 20 hyperthyroidism patients and some 17 patients who later progressed to ophthalmopathy.

The TCR beta CDR3 regions were amplified from the RNA transcripts. The TCR CDR3 was subjected to a first round of RT-PCR using the HTBI primer set and the Qiagen OneStep RT-PCR kit. Libraries were constructed in a second round of multiplex PCR, after which size selection and purification were performed. Paired-end sequencing of the libraries was performed with 100 bp reads on an Illumina HiSeq2000. The source study handled its data this way. SOAPnuke was used to process the raw data, throwing out any read that contained adapters or uncalled bases, had a mean Phred below 15, or lacked an exact constant-primer or identifier match. COPE v1.2.5 was used to merge the high-quality paired reads, and each unique nucleotide sequence was defined as a clonotype. Clonotypes were aligned to IMGT TRBV, TRBD and TRBJ reference segments using MiTCR v1.1. The analysis included only V-J combinations with a frequency above 0.0001, which together covered around 99% of the repertoires. The TCS score was defined as F50 (clonal expansion) divided by E x V (chaos), with BLOSUM62-based TCRdist calculated between CDR3 peptides within each V-J. Welch's t-statistics and random forest reduced 500 to 550 V-J features to 13, which were used in a naive Bayes classifier (R e1071). TCRdb trimmed public reads at Q25 via fastp, called clones via MiXCR and kept in-frame beta chains. Each record represents a unique CDR3 protein, reported with the most common genes and DNA among its rows. The V and J calls here are based on TCRdb, not the publication. The sample table holds hundreds of thousands of distinct CDR3 sequences, of which roughly 18% were seen once. The ten largest account for approximately 37% of the sample.

Ophthalmopathy patients had moderately to severely active disease, Clinical Activity Score of at least 3, NOSPECS grade of at least 4, and duration under 3 months. The study excluded patients with uncontrolled infections, other autoimmune diseases, pregnancy or lactation. Diagnoses relied on clinical symptoms, serum thyroxine and TRAb, thyroid ultrasound and orbital computed tomography. Ficoll-Paque density gradient centrifugation was used to isolate PBMCs from approximately 10 ml of fresh peripheral blood. Total RNA was extracted with Trizol reagent, and quality was checked on an Agilent 2100 Bioanalyzer. Broad study findings and their caveats: Sample size was not statistically predetermined, and blinding of investigators to group allocation was not performed. In validation, the model predicted progression to ophthalmopathy with around 71% sensitivity and 72% to 75% specificity, a median of about six months before onset. A 13 V-J signature model separated ophthalmopathy from stable hyperthyroidism, with around 90% sensitivity and roughly 82% specificity in cross-validation and 80%/75% in testing. Most expanded thyroid clonotypes (frequency above 0.001) were also detected in blood, suggesting blood repertoires may reflect thyroid immune responses.

Regarding this clonotype: It has no known antigen specificity. Qualities for individual bases were not recorded, and no much larger clone is one base off.

From its cysteine to its phenylalanine, the CDR3 spans 15 amino acids. CDR3 DNA only is kept here, 45 bases in frame from base 1. CDR1 and CDR2, looked up from the germline V gene, are MDHEN and SYDVKM. The junction carries 18 bases between V and J, which are trimmed by 5 bases and 4 bases respectively. Specimen: blood. This receptor was obtained from a man aged 45-65 years with Graves' ophthalmopathy. The sequence is built from TRBV28 and TRBJ2-7; perhaps TRBD1 is the D gene, with 6 bases matching. The CDR3 reads CASSVPGHLNYEQYF. The sequenced DNA: TGTGCCAGCAGTGTCCCGGGACACCTAAATTACGAGCAGTACTTC.